This TCR beta chain was sequenced in a study of T cell changes during pregnancy in multiple sclerosis. Only in-frame clones appear in the TCRdb table, and some are missing; sequencing was by immunoSEQ multiplex PCR. The sample lists some 89,000 clones; 94% were seen once. The germline V gene has CDR1 SGHTA and CDR2 FQGTGA. CDR3 size: 16 residues. Losses at the gene ends were 5 bases for V and 7 bases for J; bases not matched to a gene: 10. V and J are TRBV7-3 and TRBJ2-1; TRBD2 agrees at 11 bases. The source material was peripheral blood, sampled in the third trimester of pregnancy. The receptor was derived from a female donor with multiple sclerosis, enrolled in a pregnancy study. The CDR3 DNA sequence: TGTGCCAGCAGCATCCAACCGGGACTAGCGGAAAATGAGCAGTTCTTC. This gives the protein CASSIQPGLAENEQFF.